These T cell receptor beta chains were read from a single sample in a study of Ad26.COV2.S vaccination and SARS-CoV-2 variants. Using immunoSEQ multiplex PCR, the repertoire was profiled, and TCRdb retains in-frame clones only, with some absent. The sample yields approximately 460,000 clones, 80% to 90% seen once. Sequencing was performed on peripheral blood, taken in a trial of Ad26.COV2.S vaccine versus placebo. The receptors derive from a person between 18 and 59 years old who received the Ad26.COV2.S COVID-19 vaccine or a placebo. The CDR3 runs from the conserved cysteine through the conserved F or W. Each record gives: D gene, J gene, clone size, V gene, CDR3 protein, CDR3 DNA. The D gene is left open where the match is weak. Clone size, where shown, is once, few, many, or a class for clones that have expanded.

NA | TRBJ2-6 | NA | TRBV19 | CASRGLGASGANVLTF | TGTGCCAGTAGAGGACTGGGGGCCTCTGGGGCCAACGTCCTGACTTTC
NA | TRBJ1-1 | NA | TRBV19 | CASSNGRSNTEAFF | TGTGCCAGTAGCAACGGACGGTCGAACACTGAAGCTTTCTTT
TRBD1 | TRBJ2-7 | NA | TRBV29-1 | CSVDVRGQGIPYEQYF | TGCAGCGTTGATGTACGGGGACAGGGTATTCCCTACGAGCAGTACTTC
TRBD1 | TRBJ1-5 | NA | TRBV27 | CASRRRQGGPNQPQHF | TGTGCCAGCAGAAGGAGGCAGGGGGGACCCAATCAGCCCCAGCATTTT
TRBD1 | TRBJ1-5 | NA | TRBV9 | CASSRGQGGMGNQPQHF | TGTGCCAGCAGCCGAGGACAGGGAGGTATGGGCAATCAGCCCCAGCATTTT
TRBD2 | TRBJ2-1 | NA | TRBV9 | CASSISGRPPRNEQFF | TGTGCCAGCAGCATAAGCGGGAGGCCACCCCGCAATGAGCAGTTCTTC
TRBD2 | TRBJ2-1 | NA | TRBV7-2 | CASTPRRGANNEQFF | TGTGCCAGCACCCCAAGGCGGGGGGCTAATAATGAGCAGTTCTTC
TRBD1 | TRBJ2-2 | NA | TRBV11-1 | CASSRWDRGTGELFF | TGTGCCAGCAGCAGATGGGACAGGGGGACCGGGGAGCTGTTTTTT
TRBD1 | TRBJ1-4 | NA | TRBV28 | CASSTNRGRGEKLFF | TGTGCCAGCAGTACAAACAGGGGGCGCGGGGAAAAACTGTTTTTT
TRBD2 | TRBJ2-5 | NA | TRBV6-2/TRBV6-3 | CASSLLAGVQETQYF | TGTGCCAGCAGTTTGTTAGCGGGGGTCCAAGAGACCCAGTACTTC
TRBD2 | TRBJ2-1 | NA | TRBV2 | CASIQTSGVDNEQFF | TGTGCCAGCATTCAGACTAGCGGGGTAGACAATGAGCAGTTCTTC
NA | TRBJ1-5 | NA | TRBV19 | CASHGVPWGQPQHF | TGTGCCAGTCACGGCGTCCCTTGGGGTCAGCCCCAGCATTTT
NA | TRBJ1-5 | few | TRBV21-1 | CASLFIGPQHF | TGTGCCAGCTTGTTCATAGGACCCCAGCATTTT
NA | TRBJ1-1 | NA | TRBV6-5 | CASSSQGPMNTEAFF | TGTGCCAGCAGTTCCCAGGGCCCAATGAACACTGAAGCTTTCTTT
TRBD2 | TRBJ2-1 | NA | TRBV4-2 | CASSHPSGSFDNEQFF | TGTGCCAGCAGCCATCCGAGCGGGAGTTTCGACAATGAGCAGTTCTTC
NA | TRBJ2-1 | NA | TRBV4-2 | CASSPQGDYKVEQFF | TGTGCCAGCAGCCCACAAGGGGATTACAAGGTTGAGCAGTTCTTC
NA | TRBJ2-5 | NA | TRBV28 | CASYKRETQYF | TGTGCCAGCTACAAACGGGAGACCCAGTACTTC
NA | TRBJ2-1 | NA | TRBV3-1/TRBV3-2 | CASRRDHLNEQFF | TGTGCCAGCAGACGGGACCATCTCAATGAGCAGTTCTTC
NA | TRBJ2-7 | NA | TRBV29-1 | CSVGVGGLSYEQYF | TGCAGCGTTGGGGTTGGGGGTCTCTCCTACGAGCAGTACTTC
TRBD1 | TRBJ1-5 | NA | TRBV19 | CASSTWGQGNQPQHF | TGTGCCAGTAGTACTTGGGGACAGGGAAATCAGCCCCAGCATTTT
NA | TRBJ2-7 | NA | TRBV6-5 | CASSYSNHGAYEQYF | TGTGCCAGCAGTTACTCGAATCACGGTGCCTACGAGCAGTACTTC
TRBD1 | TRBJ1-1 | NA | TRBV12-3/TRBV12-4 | CASIEQGVGEAFF | TGTGCCAGCATAGAACAGGGGGTGGGTGAAGCTTTCTTT
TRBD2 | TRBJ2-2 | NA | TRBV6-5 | CASSSLAVTGELFF | TGTGCCAGCAGTTCACTAGCGGTCACCGGGGAGCTGTTTTTT
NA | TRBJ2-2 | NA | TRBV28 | CASSWGDYTGELFF | TGTGCCAGCAGTTGGGGAGACTACACCGGGGAGCTGTTTTTT
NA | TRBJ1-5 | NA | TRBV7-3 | CASSLKGQGANQPQHF | TGTGCCAGCAGCCTAAAGGGCCAAGGGGCCAATCAGCCCCAGCATTTT
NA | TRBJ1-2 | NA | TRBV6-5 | CASSYMGINGYTF | TGTGCCAGCAGTTATATGGGAATCAATGGCTACACCTTC
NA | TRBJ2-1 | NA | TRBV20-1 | CSAPRVNEQFF | TGCAGTGCCCCGCGCGTCAATGAGCAGTTCTTC
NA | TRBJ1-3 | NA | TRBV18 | CASSPPEGSSGNTIYF | TGTGCCAGCTCACCTCCGGAGGGCTCCTCTGGAAACACCATATATTTT
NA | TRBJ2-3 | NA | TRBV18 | CASSPKSGGTDTQYF | TGTGCCAGCTCACCTAAATCAGGGGGGACAGATACGCAGTATTTT
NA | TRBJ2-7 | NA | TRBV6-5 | CASNSGVGEQYF | TGTGCCAGCAACTCGGGTGTGGGCGAGCAGTACTTC
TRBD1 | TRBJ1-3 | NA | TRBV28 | CASDRGHSGNTIYF | TGTGCCAGCGACAGGGGACACTCTGGAAACACCATATATTTT
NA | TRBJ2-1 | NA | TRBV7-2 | CASGFPSSYNEQFF | TGTGCCAGCGGATTCCCAAGCTCCTACAATGAGCAGTTCTTC
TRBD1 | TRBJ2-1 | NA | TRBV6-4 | CASSMAGGIDEQFF | TGTGCCAGCAGTATGGCAGGGGGAATCGATGAGCAGTTCTTC
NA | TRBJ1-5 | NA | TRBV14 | CASSQSWGHNQPQHF | TGTGCCAGCAGCCAATCGTGGGGGCACAATCAGCCCCAGCATTTT
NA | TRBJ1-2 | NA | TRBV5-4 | CASSTGGHQDNGYTF | TGTGCCAGCAGCACTGGGGGTCACCAGGATAATGGCTACACCTTC
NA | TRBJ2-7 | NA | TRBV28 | CASRRALYEQYF | TGTGCCAGCAGACGGGCGTTATACGAGCAGTACTTC
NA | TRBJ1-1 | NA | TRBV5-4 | CASSQRNSIEAFF | TGTGCCAGCAGCCAACGGAATAGCATTGAAGCTTTCTTT
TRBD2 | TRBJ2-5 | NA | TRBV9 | CASSVVPLAGETQYF | TGTGCCAGCAGCGTAGTCCCCTTAGCGGGAGAGACCCAGTACTTC
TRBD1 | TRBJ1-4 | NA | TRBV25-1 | CASSEDRASGEKLFF | TGTGCCAGCAGTGAAGACAGGGCCTCGGGTGAAAAACTGTTTTTT
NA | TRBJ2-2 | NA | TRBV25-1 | CASRGLVQSELFF | TGTGCCAGCAGGGGCCTTGTCCAGAGTGAGCTGTTTTTT
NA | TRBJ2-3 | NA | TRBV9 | CASSVDIRGTDTQYF | TGTGCCAGCAGCGTAGATATCAGGGGTACAGATACGCAGTATTTT
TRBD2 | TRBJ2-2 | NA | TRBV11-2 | CASRRVAGNTGELFF | TGTGCCAGCAGACGGGTAGCGGGGAACACCGGGGAGCTGTTTTTT
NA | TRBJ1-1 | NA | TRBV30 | CAWKFWASEAFF | TGTGCCTGGAAGTTCTGGGCTTCTGAAGCTTTCTTT
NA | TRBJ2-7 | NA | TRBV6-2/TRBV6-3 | CASSYWGGLSSYEQYF | TGTGCCAGCAGTTACTGGGGGGGGCTGAGCTCCTACGAGCAGTACTTC
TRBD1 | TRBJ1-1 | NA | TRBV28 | CASSETGSTEAFF | TGTGCCAGCAGTGAGACAGGGAGCACTGAAGCTTTCTTT
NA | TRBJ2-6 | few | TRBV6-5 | CASSLDYSGANVLTF | TGTGCCAGCAGCTTGGACTACTCTGGGGCCAACGTCCTGACTTTC